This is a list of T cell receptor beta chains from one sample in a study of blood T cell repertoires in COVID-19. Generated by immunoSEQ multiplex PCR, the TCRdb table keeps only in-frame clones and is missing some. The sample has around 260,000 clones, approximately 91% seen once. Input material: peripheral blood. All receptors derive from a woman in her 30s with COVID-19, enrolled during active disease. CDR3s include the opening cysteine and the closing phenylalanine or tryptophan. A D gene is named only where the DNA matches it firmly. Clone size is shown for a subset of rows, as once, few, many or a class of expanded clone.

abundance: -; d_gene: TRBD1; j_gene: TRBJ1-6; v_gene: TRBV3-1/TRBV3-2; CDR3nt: TGTGCCAGCAGGTTCCGGGACAGGGGCTATAATTCACCCCTCCACTTT; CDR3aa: CASRFRDRGYNSPLHF
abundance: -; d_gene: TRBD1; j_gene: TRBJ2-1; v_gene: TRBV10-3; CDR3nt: TGTGCCATCAGTGAGTCTGTTGGACAGGGAAATGAGCAGTTCTTC; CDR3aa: CAISESVGQGNEQFF
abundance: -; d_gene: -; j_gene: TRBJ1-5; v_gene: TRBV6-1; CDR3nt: TGTGCCAGCAGTGAATTGTTGGGGCAGAGCAATCAGCCCCAGCATTTT; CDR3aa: CASSELLGQSNQPQHF
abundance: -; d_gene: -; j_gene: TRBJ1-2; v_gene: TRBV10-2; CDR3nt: TGCGCCAGCAGCCCATCCGCCGAGGGCTATGGCTACACCTTC; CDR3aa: CASSPSAEGYGYTF
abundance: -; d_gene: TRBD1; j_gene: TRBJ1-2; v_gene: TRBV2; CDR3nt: TGTGCCAGCAGCTACAGGGGAACTAACTATGGCTACACCTTC; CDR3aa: CASSYRGTNYGYTF
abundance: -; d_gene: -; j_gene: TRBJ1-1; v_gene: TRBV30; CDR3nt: TGTGCCTGGAGTGTATTGGCACAGGGTGAAGCTTTCTTT; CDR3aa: CAWSVLAQGEAFF
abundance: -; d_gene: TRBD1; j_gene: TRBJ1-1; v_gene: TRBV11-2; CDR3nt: TGTGCCAGCAGCTCATCCGGACAGGCCAACACTGAAGCTTTCTTT; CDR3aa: CASSSSGQANTEAFF
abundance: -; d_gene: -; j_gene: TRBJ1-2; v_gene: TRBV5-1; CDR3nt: TGCGCCAGCAGCTTGGAAGTAACAAGAAACTATGGCTACACCTTC; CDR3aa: CASSLEVTRNYGYTF
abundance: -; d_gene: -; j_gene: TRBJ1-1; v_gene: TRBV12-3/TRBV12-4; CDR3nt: TGTGCCAGCAGTTTGGAGGTGGTTACTGAAGCTTTCTTT; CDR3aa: CASSLEVVTEAFF
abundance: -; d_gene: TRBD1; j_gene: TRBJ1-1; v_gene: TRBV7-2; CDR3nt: TGTGCCAGCAGCGTAAGACAGGGACTCACTGAAGCTTTCTTT; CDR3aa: CASSVRQGLTEAFF
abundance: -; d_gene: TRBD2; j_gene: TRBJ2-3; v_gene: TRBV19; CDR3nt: TGTGCCAGTAGTAGTCGACTAGCGGGAGGGGCAGATACGCAGTATTTT; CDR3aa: CASSSRLAGGADTQYF
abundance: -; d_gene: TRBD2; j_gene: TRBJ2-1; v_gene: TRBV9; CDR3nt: TGTGCCAGCAGCTCCCAGGGCGGGGGAGGAAACAATGAGCAGTTCTTC; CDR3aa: CASSSQGGGGNNEQFF
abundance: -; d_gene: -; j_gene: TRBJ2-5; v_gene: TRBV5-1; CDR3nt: TGCGCCAGCAGCTTGCTTGGCCGCCTTTGGGAGACCCAGTACTTC; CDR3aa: CASSLLGRLWETQYF
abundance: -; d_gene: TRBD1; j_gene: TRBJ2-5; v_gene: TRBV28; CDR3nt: TGTGCCAGCAGTTTATCCTTGACAGGGATCGAGACCCAGTACTTC; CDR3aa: CASSLSLTGIETQYF
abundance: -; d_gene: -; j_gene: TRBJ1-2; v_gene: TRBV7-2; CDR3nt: TGTGCCAGCAGCTTAGCGGTTACAGAAACTAACTATGGCTACACCTTC; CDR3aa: CASSLAVTETNYGYTF
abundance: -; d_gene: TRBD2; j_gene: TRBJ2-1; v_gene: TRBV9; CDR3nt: TGTGCCAGCAGCGCGGGTAGCGGGAATTCCAACAATGAGCAGTTCTTC; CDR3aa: CASSAGSGNSNNEQFF
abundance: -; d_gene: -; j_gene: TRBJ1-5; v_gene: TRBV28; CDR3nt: TGTGCCAGCAGTTCGAAGGGGCATCAGCCCCAGCATTTT; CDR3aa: CASSSKGHQPQHF
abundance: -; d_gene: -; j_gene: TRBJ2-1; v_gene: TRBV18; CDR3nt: TGTGCCAGCTCACCAGGGGGGGGGCGATACAATGAGCAGTTCTTC; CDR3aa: CASSPGGGRYNEQFF
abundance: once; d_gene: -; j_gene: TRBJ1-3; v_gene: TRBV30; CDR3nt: TGTGCCTGGAGTGTTGACAGGAGCTCTGGAAACACCATATATTTT; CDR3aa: CAWSVDRSSGNTIYF
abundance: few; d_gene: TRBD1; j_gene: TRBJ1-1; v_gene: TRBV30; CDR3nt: TGTGCCTGGAGTGTTCTGGGCCCGATAATGACAGGGGGGTTCGCTGAAGCTTTCTTT; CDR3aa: CAWSVLGPIMTGGFAEAFF
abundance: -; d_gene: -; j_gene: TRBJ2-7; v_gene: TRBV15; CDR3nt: TGTGCCACCAGCTCCACAGGGAACTACGAGCAGTACTTC; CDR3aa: CATSSTGNYEQYF
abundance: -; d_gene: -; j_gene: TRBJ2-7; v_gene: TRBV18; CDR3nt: TGTGCCAGCTCACCGGGTGGGGGCCAGATCTACGAGCAGTACTTC; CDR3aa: CASSPGGGQIYEQYF
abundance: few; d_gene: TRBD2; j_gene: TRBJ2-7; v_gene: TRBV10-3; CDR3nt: TGTGCCATCAGTGCCTGCCTAGCGGCAAGACCCTACGAGCAGTACTTC; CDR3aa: CAISACLAARPYEQYF
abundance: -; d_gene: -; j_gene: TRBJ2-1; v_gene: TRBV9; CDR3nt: TGTGCCAGCAGCGCCCCCCGTTCCGGGGGTCCATACAATGAGCAGTTCTTC; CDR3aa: CASSAPRSGGPYNEQFF
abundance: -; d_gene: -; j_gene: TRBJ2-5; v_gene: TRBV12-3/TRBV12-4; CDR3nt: TGTGCCAGCAGTCTCGGTCGGGAGACCCAGTACTTC; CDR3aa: CASSLGRETQYF
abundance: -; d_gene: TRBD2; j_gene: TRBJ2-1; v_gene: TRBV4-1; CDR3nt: TGCGCCAGCAGTGGTGGGCGGGAGAGCTCCTACAATGAGCAGTTCTTC; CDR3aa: CASSGGRESSYNEQFF
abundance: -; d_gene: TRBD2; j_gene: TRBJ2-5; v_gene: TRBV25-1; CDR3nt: TGTGCCAGCACCCGGGGGGGTGAGAGGGGAAAGACCCAGTACTTC; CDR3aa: CASTRGGERGKTQYF
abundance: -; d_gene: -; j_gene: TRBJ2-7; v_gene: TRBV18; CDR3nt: TGTGCCAGCTCACCTTATGCGGGCCTCTACGAGCAGTACTTC; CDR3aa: CASSPYAGLYEQYF
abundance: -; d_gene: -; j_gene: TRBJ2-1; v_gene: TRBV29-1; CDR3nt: TGCAGCGCCCGGGGGCTTGGACTAGGTAAGGGCAATGAGCAGTTCTTC; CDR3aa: CSARGLGLGKGNEQFF
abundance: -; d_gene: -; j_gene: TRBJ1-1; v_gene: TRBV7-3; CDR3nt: TGTGCCAGCAGCTTTTGGGGAGGGACTGAAGCTTTCTTT; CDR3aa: CASSFWGGTEAFF
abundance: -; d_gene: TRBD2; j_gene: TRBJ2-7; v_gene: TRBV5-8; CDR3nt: TGTGCCAGCAGCTGGCGGGAGTGGGGGGACTCCTTCTACGAGCAGTACTTC; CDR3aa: CASSWREWGDSFYEQYF
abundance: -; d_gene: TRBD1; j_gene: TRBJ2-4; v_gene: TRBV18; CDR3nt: TGTGCCAGCTCACCCGAACAGGGGATCATTCAGTACTTC; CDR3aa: CASSPEQGIIQYF
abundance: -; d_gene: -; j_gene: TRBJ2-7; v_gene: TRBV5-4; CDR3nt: TGTGCCAGCAGCTTCCCCACTGACTACGAGCAGTACTTC; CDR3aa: CASSFPTDYEQYF
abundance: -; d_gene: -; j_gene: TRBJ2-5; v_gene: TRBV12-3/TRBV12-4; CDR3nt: TGTGCCAGCAGTTTAGCGCCCGAGGGGACCCAGTACTTC; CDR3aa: CASSLAPEGTQYF
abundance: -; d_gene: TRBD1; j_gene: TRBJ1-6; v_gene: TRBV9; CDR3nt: TGTGCCAGCAGCGCAGGGGGCACCCCCAACCGCGGCTTATCCCTCCACTTT; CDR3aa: CASSAGGTPNRGLSLHF
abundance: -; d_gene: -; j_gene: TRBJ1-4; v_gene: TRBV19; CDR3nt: TGTGCCAGTAGTTCCTCAGGGGCCCTTAATGAAAAACTGTTTTTT; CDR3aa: CASSSSGALNEKLFF
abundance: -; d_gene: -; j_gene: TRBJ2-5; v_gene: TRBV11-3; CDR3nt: TGTGCCAGCAGCTTGGCTAGCGGAGGGGGGGAGACCCAGTACTTC; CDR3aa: CASSLASGGGETQYF
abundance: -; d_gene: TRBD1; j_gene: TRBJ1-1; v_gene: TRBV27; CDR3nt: TGTGCCAGCAGTTCTCTACTGACAGGGTCCACTGAAGCTTTCTTT; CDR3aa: CASSSLLTGSTEAFF
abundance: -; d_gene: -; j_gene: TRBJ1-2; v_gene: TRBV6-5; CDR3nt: TGTGCCAGCAGTCAGAGGACGGAGGGAGGCTACACCTTC; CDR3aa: CASSQRTEGGYTF
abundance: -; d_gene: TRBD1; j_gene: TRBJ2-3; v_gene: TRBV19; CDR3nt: TGTGCCAGTAGTCAACCGGGACAGGGCACAGATACGCAGTATTTT; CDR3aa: CASSQPGQGTDTQYF
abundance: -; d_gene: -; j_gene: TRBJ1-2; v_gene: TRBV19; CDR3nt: TGTGCCAGTACTTCGACAGGTGATAACTATGGCTACACCTTC; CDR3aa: CASTSTGDNYGYTF
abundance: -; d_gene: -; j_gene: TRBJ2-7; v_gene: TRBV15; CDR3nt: TGTGCCACCAGCAGAGATCTCGCAGCCTACGAGCAGTACTTC; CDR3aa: CATSRDLAAYEQYF
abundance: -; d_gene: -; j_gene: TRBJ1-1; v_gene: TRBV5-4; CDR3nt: TGTGCCAGCTCGCTGAGTAGGGGCTACACTGAAGCTTTCTTT; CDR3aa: CASSLSRGYTEAFF
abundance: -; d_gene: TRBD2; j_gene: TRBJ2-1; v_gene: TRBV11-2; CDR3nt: TGTGCCAGCAGCTTGGCTAGCGGGGGTATTTACAATGAGCAGTTCTTC; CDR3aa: CASSLASGGIYNEQFF
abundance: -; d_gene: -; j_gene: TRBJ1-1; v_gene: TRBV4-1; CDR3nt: TGCGCCAGCAGCCAAGAGGGCCCAGGGTCGTACACTGAAGCTTTCTTT; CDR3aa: CASSQEGPGSYTEAFF
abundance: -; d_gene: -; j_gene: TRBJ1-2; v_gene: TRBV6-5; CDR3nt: TGTGCCAGCAGTTACTCGGGCAGCTATGGCTACACCTTC; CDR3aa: CASSYSGSYGYTF
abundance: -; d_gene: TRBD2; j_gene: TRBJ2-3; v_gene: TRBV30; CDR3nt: TGTGCCTGGAGTTCGGCGGGAGGCTTCACAGATACGCAGTATTTT; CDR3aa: CAWSSAGGFTDTQYF
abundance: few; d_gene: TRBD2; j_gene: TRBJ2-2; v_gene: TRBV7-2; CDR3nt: TGTGCCAGCAGCTTCTACCTAGCGGGAGTCCCCGGGGAGCTGTTTTTT; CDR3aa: CASSFYLAGVPGELFF
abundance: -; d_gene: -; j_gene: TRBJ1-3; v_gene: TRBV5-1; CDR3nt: TGCGCCAGCAGCTTGGGGTCCAGCTCTGGAAACACCATATATTTT; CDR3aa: CASSLGSSSGNTIYF
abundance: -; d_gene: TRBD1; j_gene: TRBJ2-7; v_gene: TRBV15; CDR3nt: TGTGCCACCAGCAGTGGGACAGGGGGATCCTACGAGCAGTACTTC; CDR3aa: CATSSGTGGSYEQYF
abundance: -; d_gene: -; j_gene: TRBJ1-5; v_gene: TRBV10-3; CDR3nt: TGTGCCACCGGGGGGGAGGGTCGGCCCCAGCATTTT; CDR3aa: CATGGEGRPQHF
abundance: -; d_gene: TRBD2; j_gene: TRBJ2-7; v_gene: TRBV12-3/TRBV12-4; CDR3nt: TGTGCCAGCACAGGACTAGGGTTCTACGAGCAGTACTTC; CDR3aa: CASTGLGFYEQYF
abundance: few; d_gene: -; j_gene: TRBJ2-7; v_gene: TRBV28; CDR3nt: TGTGCCAGCAGTTTAGGACAGCCCCCGGGCGAGCAGTACTTC; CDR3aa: CASSLGQPPGEQYF
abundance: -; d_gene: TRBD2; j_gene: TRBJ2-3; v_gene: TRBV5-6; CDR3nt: TGTGCCAGCAGCTTTAGCGGGAGTAGAACAGATACGCAGTATTTT; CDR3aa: CASSFSGSRTDTQYF
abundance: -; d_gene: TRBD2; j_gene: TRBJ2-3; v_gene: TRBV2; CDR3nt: TGTGCCAGCAGTGGCTCTAGCGGGAGTGCAGATACGCAGTATTTT; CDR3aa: CASSGSSGSADTQYF
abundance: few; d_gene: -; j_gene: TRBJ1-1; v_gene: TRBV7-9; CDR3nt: TGTGCCAGCAGCCGGACAGTCCTGAACACTGAAGCTTTCTTT; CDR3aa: CASSRTVLNTEAFF
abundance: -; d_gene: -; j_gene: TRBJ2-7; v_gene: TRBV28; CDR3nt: TGTGCCAGCACCCAGGGGACCGCCGGTACCTACGAGCAGTACTTC; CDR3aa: CASTQGTAGTYEQYF